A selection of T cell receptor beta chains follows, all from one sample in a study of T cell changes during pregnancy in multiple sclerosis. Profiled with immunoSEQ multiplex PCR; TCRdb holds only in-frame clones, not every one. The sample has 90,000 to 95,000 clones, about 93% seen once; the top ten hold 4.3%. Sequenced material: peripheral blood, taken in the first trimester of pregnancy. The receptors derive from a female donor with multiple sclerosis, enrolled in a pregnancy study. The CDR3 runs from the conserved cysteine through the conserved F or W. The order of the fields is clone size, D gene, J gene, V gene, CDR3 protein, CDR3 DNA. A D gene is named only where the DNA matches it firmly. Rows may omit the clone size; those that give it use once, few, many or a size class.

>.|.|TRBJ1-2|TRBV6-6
CASSTQGGGYTF
TGTGCCAGCAGTACCCAGGGAGGTGGCTACACCTTC
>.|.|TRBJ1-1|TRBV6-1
CASSGGQNTEAFF
TGTGCCAGCAGTGGGGGACAGAACACTGAAGCTTTCTTT
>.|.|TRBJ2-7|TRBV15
CATSGGRSSEHEQYF
TGTGCCACCAGCGGGGGGAGGTCATCAGAACACGAGCAGTACTTC
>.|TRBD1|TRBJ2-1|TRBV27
CASSFGTGGSSSYNEQFF
TGTGCCAGCAGTTTCGGGACAGGGGGCTCTAGCTCCTACAATGAGCAGTTCTTC
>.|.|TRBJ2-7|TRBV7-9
CASCGDSPYEQYF
TGTGCCAGCTGCGGGGACAGCCCCTACGAGCAGTACTTC
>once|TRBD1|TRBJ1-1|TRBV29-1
CSVPGGVAAEAFF
TGCAGCGTTCCAGGGGGAGTCGCTGCCGAAGCTTTCTTT
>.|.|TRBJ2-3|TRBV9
CASSVDWGGQDTQYF
TGTGCCAGCAGCGTAGACTGGGGGGGCCAAGATACGCAGTATTTT
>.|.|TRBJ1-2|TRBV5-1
CASSLGGGYTF
TGCGCCAGCAGCTTGGGGGGCGGCTACACCTTC
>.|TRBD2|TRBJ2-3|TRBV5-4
CAMTSGGRLDTQYF
TGTGCCATGACTAGCGGGGGCCGATTAGATACGCAGTATTTT
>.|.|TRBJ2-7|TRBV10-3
CAISEGGQIYEQYF
TGTGCCATCAGTGAGGGCGGACAGATCTACGAGCAGTACTTC
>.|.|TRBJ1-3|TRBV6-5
CASSRQPWTGNTIYF
TGTGCCAGCAGCCGACAGCCTTGGACTGGAAACACCATATATTTT
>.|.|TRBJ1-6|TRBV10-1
CASSEGQYNSPLHF
TGCGCCAGCAGTGAGGGACAGTATAATTCACCCCTCCACTTT
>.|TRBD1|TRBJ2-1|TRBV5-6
CASSLVGQMSSYNEQFF
TGTGCCAGCAGCTTGGTGGGACAGATGAGCTCCTACAATGAGCAGTTCTTC
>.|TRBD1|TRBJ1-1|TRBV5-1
CASSSLQGAVEAFF
TGCGCCAGCAGCTCGTTACAGGGGGCCGTTGAAGCTTTCTTT
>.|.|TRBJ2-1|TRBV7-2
CASSLAGAGYNEQFF
TGTGCCAGCAGCCTGGCTGGGGCGGGGTACAATGAGCAGTTCTTC
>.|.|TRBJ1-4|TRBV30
CARGGSNEKLFF
TGTGCCCGGGGGGGGTCTAATGAAAAACTGTTTTTT
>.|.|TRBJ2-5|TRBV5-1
CATSWGFETQYF
TGCGCCACCAGCTGGGGCTTTGAGACCCAGTACTTC
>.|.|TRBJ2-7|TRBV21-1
CASNPDRRPYEQYF
TGTGCCAGCAATCCGGACAGGAGGCCCTACGAGCAGTACTTC
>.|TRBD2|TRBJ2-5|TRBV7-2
CASSFSGGIKETQYF
TGTGCCAGCAGCTTTAGCGGGGGGATAAAAGAGACCCAGTACTTC
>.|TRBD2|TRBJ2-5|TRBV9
CASSAGTRETQYF
TGTGCCAGCAGCGCCGGGACTAGAGAGACCCAGTACTTC